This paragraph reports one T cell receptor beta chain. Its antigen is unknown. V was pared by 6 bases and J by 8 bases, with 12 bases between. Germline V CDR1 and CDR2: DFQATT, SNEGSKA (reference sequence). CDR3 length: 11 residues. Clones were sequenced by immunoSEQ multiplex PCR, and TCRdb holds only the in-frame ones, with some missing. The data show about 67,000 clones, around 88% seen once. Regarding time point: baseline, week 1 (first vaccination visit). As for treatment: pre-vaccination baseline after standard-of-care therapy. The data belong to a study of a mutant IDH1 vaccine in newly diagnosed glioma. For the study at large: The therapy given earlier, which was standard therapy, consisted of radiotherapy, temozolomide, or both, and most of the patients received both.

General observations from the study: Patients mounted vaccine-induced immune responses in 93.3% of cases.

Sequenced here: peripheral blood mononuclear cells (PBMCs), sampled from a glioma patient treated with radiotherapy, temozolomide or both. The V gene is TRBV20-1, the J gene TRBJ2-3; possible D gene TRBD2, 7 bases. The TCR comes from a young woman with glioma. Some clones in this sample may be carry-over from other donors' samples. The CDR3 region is CSAGGEATQYF. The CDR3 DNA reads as TGCAGTGCAGGGGGGGAGGCTACGCAGTATTTT.